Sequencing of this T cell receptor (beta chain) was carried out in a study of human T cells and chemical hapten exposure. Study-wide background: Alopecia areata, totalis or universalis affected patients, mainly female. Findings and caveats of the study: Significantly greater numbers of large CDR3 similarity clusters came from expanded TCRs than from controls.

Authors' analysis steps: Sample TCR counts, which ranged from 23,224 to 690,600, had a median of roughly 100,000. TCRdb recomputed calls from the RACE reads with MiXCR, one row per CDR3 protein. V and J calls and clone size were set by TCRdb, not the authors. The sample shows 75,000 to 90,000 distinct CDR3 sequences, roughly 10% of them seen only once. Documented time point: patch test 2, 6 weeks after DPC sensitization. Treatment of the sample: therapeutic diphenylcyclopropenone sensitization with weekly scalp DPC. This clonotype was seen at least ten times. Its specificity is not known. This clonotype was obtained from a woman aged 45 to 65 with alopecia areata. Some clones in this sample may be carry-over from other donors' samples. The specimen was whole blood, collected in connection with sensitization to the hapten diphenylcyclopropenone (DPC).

Here the CDR3 reads CASTRSASPNYEQYF. The DNA of the CDR3 is TGCGCCAGCACCCGCTCTGCTAGCCCCAACTACGAGCAGTACTTC. This chain links TRBV5-1 with TRBJ2-7, with D possibly matching TRBD2 (5 bases). This CDR3 has 15 residues. Trimming pared 6 bases from V and 3 bases from J, leaving 19 bases between. The germline CDR1 and CDR2 sequences are SGHRS and YFSETQ.